A selection of T cell receptor beta chains follows, all from one sample in a study of shared clonotypes between healthy human individuals. Libraries were prepared by immunoSEQ multiplex PCR; TCRdb keeps only in-frame clonotypes and omits some of them. The sample carries about a million clones, 76% recorded once. The sequenced sample consisted of memory CD4+ T cells sorted from blood. The receptors here all came from a man between 18 and 35 years old in good health. The CDR3 runs from the conserved cysteine through the conserved F or W. A D gene is named only where the DNA matches it firmly. Clone size is given for some rows only: seen once, a few or many times, or a class if the clone is expanded.

V	size	J	D	DNA	CDR3
TRBV9	-	TRBJ1-5	-	TGTGCCAGCAGTCGGCTTTTTAATCAGCCCCAGCATTTT	CASSRLFNQPQHF
TRBV30	-	TRBJ2-5	-	TGTGCCTGGAGTGTACCCGGGCGCGAGACCCAGTACTTC	CAWSVPGRETQYF
TRBV5-1	-	TRBJ2-1	TRBD2	TGCGCCAGCAGCTTGGGAGCCAGCGGGAGATTCAATGAGCAGTTCTTC	CASSLGASGRFNEQFF
TRBV28	-	TRBJ2-1	-	TGTGCCAGCACCCGAATCAATGAGCAGTTCTTC	CASTRINEQFF
TRBV6-1	-	TRBJ2-3	-	TGTGCCAGCAGTGACGGGCAGTTCACAGATACGCAGTATTTT	CASSDGQFTDTQYF
TRBV18	-	TRBJ2-2	TRBD1	TGTGCCAGCTCACCACAAAGACAGGGTAACACCGGGGAGCTGTTTTTT	CASSPQRQGNTGELFF
TRBV7-9	few	TRBJ1-2	-	TGTGCCAGCAGCTTCGTTACCTATGGCTACACCTTC	CASSFVTYGYTF
TRBV29-1	few	TRBJ1-2	-	TGCAGCGCAGCTGGATGGAACTATGGCTACACCTTC	CSAAGWNYGYTF
TRBV5-4	-	TRBJ2-3	TRBD1	TGTGCCAGCAGCTTGGATCGGCAGGGGGCAACAGATACGCAGTATTTT	CASSLDRQGATDTQYF
TRBV7-3	-	TRBJ1-6	-	TGTGCCAGCAGCTTATACCGGGGTAATTCACCCCTCCACTTT	CASSLYRGNSPLHF
TRBV10-3	many	TRBJ2-3	-	TGTGCCATCAGTGGAGGGCAGCCCCCAGATACGCAGTATTTT	CAISGGQPPDTQYF
TRBV6-1	-	TRBJ2-2	TRBD2	TGTGCCAGCAGTTCCCGGGAGGGGTACACCGGGGAGCTGTTTTTT	CASSSREGYTGELFF
TRBV7-2	-	TRBJ2-4	-	TGTGCCAGCAGCTTAACGTCGGGGGATGGTGGCATTCAGTACTTC	CASSLTSGDGGIQYF
TRBV4-3	-	TRBJ2-3	TRBD2	TGCGCCAGCAGCCAAGGATTGGGTCGAGCGGGAGACGCAGATACGCAGTATTTT	CASSQGLGRAGDADTQYF
TRBV6-4	-	TRBJ2-3	-	TGTGCCAGCAGTGACTCCTTACTTGGGGGTTCGAATACGCAGTATTTT	CASSDSLLGGSNTQYF
TRBV6-5	-	TRBJ2-7	TRBD1	TGTGCCAGCCGGGACAGCTCAAGATACGAGCAGTACTTC	CASRDSSRYEQYF
TRBV7-2	-	TRBJ2-1	TRBD1	TGTGCCAGCACCAACTGGCCGAGACAGGGCAACAATGAGCAGTTCTTC	CASTNWPRQGNNEQFF